The rows below give T cell receptor beta chains drawn from one sample of a study of identical twins' blood T cells. MiXCR, run by TCRdb on the 5' RACE reads, gives a single entry per CDR3 protein. This sample has 350,000 to 450,000 distinct CDR3 sequences, with about 28% found just once. Specimen: PBMCs. Receptors were obtained from a woman aged 18 to 55 in good health. Each CDR3 is given with its conserved first and last residue. A D gene is named only where the DNA matches it firmly. Where a row states a size, it is once, few, many or the class of an expanded clone; other rows omit it.

v_gene	d_gene	abundance	j_gene	CDR3aa	CDR3nt
TRBV11-2	-	-	TRBJ1-5	CASSLLGPGTQHF	TGTGCCAGCAGCTTATTAGGGCCGGGGACCCAGCATTTT
TRBV7-6	TRBD1	few	TRBJ1-1	CASSTAGQLNTEAFF	TGTGCCAGCAGCACCGCGGGACAGTTGAACACTGAAGCTTTCTTT
TRBV9	TRBD1	many	TRBJ1-3	CASSLQGVISGNTIYF	TGTGCCAGCAGCCTACAGGGGGTAATCTCTGGAAACACCATATATTTT
TRBV20-1	-	-	TRBJ1-1	CSASTWDREAFF	TGCAGTGCTAGTACATGGGACCGTGAAGCTTTCTTT
TRBV19	-	few	TRBJ1-1	CASSKLAEAGHEAFF	TGTGCCAGTAGTAAATTAGCAGAGGCTGGGCATGAAGCTTTCTTT
TRBV5-1	-	-	TRBJ2-1	CASSLVGTGRNEQFF	TGCGCCAGCAGCTTGGTTGGTACAGGGCGCAATGAGCAGTTCTTC
TRBV30	-	many	TRBJ2-7	CAWDRIGMVHEQYF	TGTGCCTGGGACAGAATCGGGATGGTCCACGAGCAGTACTTC
TRBV5-1	-	-	TRBJ1-2	CASSFQSYGYTF	TGCGCCAGCAGCTTTCAGTCGTATGGCTACACCTTC
TRBV7-9	-	few	TRBJ1-1	CASSFGLMNTEAFF	TGTGCCAGCAGCTTTGGTCTGATGAACACTGAAGCTTTCTTT
TRBV29-1	-	few	TRBJ2-5	CSVEGGTRLGGETQYF	TGCAGCGTTGAAGGGGGAACGCGCCTCGGCGGAGAGACCCAGTACTTC
TRBV12-3/TRBV12-4	-	-	TRBJ2-7	CASSQGLEYEQYF	TGTGCCAGCAGCCAGGGGTTGGAGTACGAGCAGTACTTC
TRBV29-1	-	-	TRBJ1-5	CSVMDSYTRARHF	TGCAGCGTAATGGACAGTTACACTCGGGCCCGGCATTTT
TRBV20-1	-	-	TRBJ2-1	CSGLPGSGSYNEQFF	TGCAGTGGCCTCCCTGGTAGCGGATCCTACAATGAGCAGTTCTTC
TRBV5-1	-	-	TRBJ2-1	CTSSLNLWGDEQFF	TGCACCAGCAGCTTGAATTTATGGGGAGATGAGCAGTTCTTC
TRBV7-9	TRBD2	few	TRBJ2-7	CASSSASSGRYEQYF	TGTGCCAGCAGCTCCGCCTCTAGCGGGAGATACGAGCAGTACTTC